This T cell receptor beta chain was captured in a study of cytomegalovirus exposure and HLA in healthy donors. General study findings and limits: Presence/absence analyses rested on an assumption that sequencing depth was roughly uniform across donors.

This clone came up a few times. Antigen: not known. Unrecorded immune exposure was likely among donors, who were nominally healthy when sampled. PCR involved 60 Vbeta and 13 Jbeta primers. Method: immunoSEQ multiplex PCR; TCRdb's copy keeps in-frame clones and lacks some. The table lists over 85,000 clones, approximately 7.7% of them singletons. The sequenced material came from PBMCs. This sequence originates from a man aged 45 to 65 in good health and CMV-seronegative.

The CDR3 nucleotides are TGTGCCAGCAGTCACGACGGGAGGGACAGAAATAGTGAAGCTTTCTTT. This encodes CASSHDGRDRNSEAFF. V gene TRBV27 combines with J gene TRBJ1-1; 7 bases match TRBD1. The junction had 16 bases not matched to a gene; V was cut back by 5 bases and J by 7 bases. Looked up from germline, CDR1 is MNHEY and CDR2 is SMNVEV (reference sequence). The CDR3 loop spans 16 amino acids.